The 30 T cell receptor beta chains listed next were all sequenced from one sample in a study of blood T cells in healthy people across ages (dated by TCRdb to about 2015). Library prep was done by 5' RACE. Sequenced on an Illumina HiSeq 2500. A second PCR of about 7 to 12 cycles was performed with a sample-barcoded 5' primer and a J-beta primer mix. TCRdb's own reprocessing of the public reads used fastp at Q25 and MiXCR and kept productive beta chains. Here each entry gathers all rows of one CDR3 protein and keeps the most common genes and DNA. Counted in this sample were about 1.5 million distinct CDR3 sequences; about 45% of them appeared once. The ten largest clones take up about 4.1% of the sample. Sequenced input: blood. The receptors shown here come from a woman aged 18-35 years in good health.

In its sample, this clonotype was seen a few times. The rearrangement links TRBV6-5 to TRBJ2-5; unclear D gene. The CDR3 totals 12 residues. Per germline, CDR1 MNHEY and CDR2 SVGAGI. Trimming shortened V by 10 bases and J by 2 bases, and 11 bases separated the two germline ends. CDR3 sequence (DNA): TGTGCCACCGGACCTAGGCAAGAGACCCAGTACTTC. This gives the protein CATGPRQETQYF.

This clonotype was seen only a few times. The junction shows a germline mismatch at one end, possibly a read error. The V gene is TRBV7-2, the J gene TRBJ1-5, with D uncertain. This CDR3 comprises 15 residues. Per the germline V gene, CDR1 is SGHTA and CDR2 is FQGNSA. CDR3 sequence reads: CASSLVGESNQPQHF. CDR3 DNA sequence: TGTGCCAGTAGCTTAGTGGGCGAAAGCAATCAGCCCCAGCATTTT.

The sample holds a few counts of this clonotype. The chain employs TRBV29-1 and TRBJ1-1, with 7 bases matching TRBD1. CDR3 size: 13 residues. Germline CDR1 reads SQVTM; CDR2 reads ANQGSEA. V gave up 7 bases and J gave up 0 bases; unmatched junction bases: 5. This CDR3 is CSGTQGLNTEAFF. The CDR3 coding sequence is TGCAGCGGTACACAGGGGCTGAACACTGAAGCTTTCTTT.

The gene calls are TRBV27 and TRBJ1-5; TRBD1 agrees at 8 bases. Per germline, CDR1 MNHEY and CDR2 SMNVEV (reference sequence). The CDR3 sequence is 14 residues long. Germline trimming cut 4 bases from V and 6 bases from J; bases unmatched to any gene: 5. CDR3 region: CASSSPGGGQPQHF. The CDR3 DNA follows: TGTGCCAGCAGTTCCCCAGGGGGCGGTCAGCCCCAGCATTTT.

The genes are TRBV2 and TRBJ1-5; D is unclear. The CDR3 runs 14 residues. The germline gives CDR1 SNHLY, CDR2 FYNNEI. Trimming took off 6 bases at V and 6 bases at J, with 15 bases between the two ends. CDR3 in amino acids: CASRIDRYGQPQHF. In DNA form, the CDR3 reads TGTGCCAGCAGGATAGACCGGTATGGTCAGCCCCAGCATTTT.

The gene calls are TRBV6-2 or TRBV6-3 and TRBJ1-5; 7 positions match TRBD1. The ends lost 1 base at V and 3 bases at J; junction bases unmatched: 6. CDR1 and CDR2 from the germline V gene are MNHEY and SVGEGT. This CDR3 has 16 amino acids. The CDR3 region has the DNA TGTGCCAGCAGTTACTACAGGGGCGATTTCAATCAGCCCCAGCATTTT. It is translated as CASSYYRGDFNQPQHF.

The CDR3 nucleotides read TGCAGCGTTTGGGACTACAATGAGCAGTACTTC. Residues: CSVWDYNEQYF. This sequence joins TRBV29-1 and TRBJ2-7; 7 bases line up with TRBD2. The ends lost 5 bases at V and 7 bases at J; junction bases unmatched: 5. This CDR3 spans 11 amino acids. Germline V gene data show CDR1 as SQVTM and CDR2 as ANQGSEA.

In its sample, this clonotype was seen a few times. The genes are TRBV12-3 or TRBV12-4 and TRBJ2-1; 8 positions match TRBD2. This CDR3 is 19 amino acids long. With 7 bases clipped from V and 4 bases from J, the junction kept 21 bases outside the gene matches. In DNA form, the CDR3 reads TGTGCCAGCACTGGGGGGTGGACTAGCAGAAGAATTTCTTACAATGAGCAGTTCTTC. This sequence encodes CASTGGWTSRRISYNEQFF.

Note on this clonotype: The junction and the germline gene differ at one end; a read error may be behind it. This rearrangement joins TRBV10-3 to TRBJ2-1; 14 nucleotides match TRBD2. The CDR3 covers 16 residues. The germline V gene has CDR1 ENHRY and CDR2 SYGVKD. The CDR3 region is CAISLGTSGSYDEQFF. CDR3 nucleotides: TGTGCCATCAGCCTGGGGACTAGCGGGAGCTACGATGAGCAGTTCTTC.

The V and J genes are TRBV7-3 and TRBJ2-3; the match to TRBD2 covers 10 bases. CDR1 SGHTA and CDR2 FQGTGA come from the germline V gene. Germline trimming cut 4 bases from V and 4 bases from J; bases unmatched to any gene: 11. This CDR3 spans 17 amino acids. Here the CDR3 DNA reads TGTGCCAGCAGCTCTCGCAGAGCGGGAGGGCCCGCAGATACGCAGTATTTT. Translating it yields CASSSRRAGGPADTQYF.

CDR3: CASSVEAGGNEQYF. The CDR3 region has the DNA TGTGCCAGCAGCGTAGAGGCGGGGGGCAATGAGCAGTACTTC. The chain links TRBV7-9 to TRBJ2-7; 8 bases line up with TRBD2. CDR3 size: 14 residues. Per the germline V gene, CDR1 is SEHNR and CDR2 is FQNEAQ (reference sequence). Germline trimming cut 5 bases from V and 7 bases from J; bases unmatched to any gene: 10.

The J gene is TRBJ2-1, the V gene TRBV6-5; 7 nucleotides line up with TRBD2. The J call may not be correct, given that the DNA end is closer to TRBJ2-7. CDR1 is MNHEY, CDR2 SVGAGI, per germline. The CDR3 totals 16 residues. The CDR3: CASSPLSAGIYNEQYF. The CDR3 region has the DNA TGTGCCAGCAGCCCACTGTCAGCGGGGATTTACAATGAGCAGTACTTC.

This chain connects TRBV11-2 to TRBJ2-1, with 10 bases matching TRBD2. J gave up 1 base and V 8 bases, and 5 bases lay outside the gene matches. Germline assignment: CDR1 SGHAT and CDR2 FQNNGV. The CDR3 spans 15 residues. Here the CDR3 DNA reads TGTGCCAGCGGGCTAGCGGGAGTGTCCTACAATGAGCAGTTCTTC. Its protein is CASGLAGVSYNEQFF.

The rearrangement links TRBV18 to TRBJ2-3; no reliable D call. V was clipped by 6 bases and J by 2 bases, with 18 bases between them. Per germline, CDR1 KGHSH and CDR2 LQKENI. The CDR3 covers 16 residues. The CDR3: CASSLTTGSITDTQYF. Here the CDR3 DNA reads TGTGCCAGCTCTCTTACTACCGGGTCGATCACAGATACGCAGTATTTT.

This clonotype was counted between two and nine times. The V call is TRBV29-1, the J call TRBJ2-1; unclear D gene. Germline V gene sequence: CDR1 SQVTM, CDR2 ANQGSEA. V dropped 7 bases and J dropped 10 bases, with 20 bases sitting between them. This CDR3 has 13 amino acids. This CDR3 is CSADAGLAREQFF. The CDR3 DNA reads TGCAGCGCCGACGCCGGGCTGGCAAGAGAGCAGTTCTTC.

In DNA, the CDR3 is TGCAGTGCTAAACCACAGGGGGCACCAGTCTACGAGCAGTACTTC. As protein: CSAKPQGAPVYEQYF. V and J are TRBV20-1 and TRBJ2-7; 9 bases align to TRBD1. Per the germline V gene, CDR1 is DFQATT and CDR2 is SNEGSKA (reference sequence). V shed 4 bases, J shed 3 bases, and the junction held 10 bases outside the gene matches. This CDR3 contains 15 residues.

There are a few counts of this clonotype. This chain links TRBV6-6 with TRBJ1-1; a weak D match, TRBD1 (5 bases). Germline CDR1 is MNHNY and CDR2 is SVGAGI (reference sequence). The CDR3 is made up of 13 amino acids. Trimming shortened V by 2 bases and J by 9 bases, and 13 bases separated the two germline ends. The CDR3 DNA follows: TGTGCCAGCAGTTACGGTGGGGGAGCCAAAGCTTTCTTT. The encoded protein is CASSYGGGAKAFF.

The chain carries TRBV28 and TRBJ1-1; possibly TRBD1 for D (6 bases). Germline loops: CDR1 MDHEN, CDR2 SYDVKM. Deletions cut 5 bases from V and 8 bases from J, with 12 bases between. The CDR3 loop spans 12 amino acids. CDR3 loop: CASSPGHKEAFF. The DNA of the CDR3 is TGTGCCAGCAGTCCGGGACACAAAGAAGCTTTCTTT. The full variable domain, with the rest looked up from reference TRBV28 and TRBJ1-1, is DVKVTQSSRYLVKRTGEKVFLECVQDMDHENMFWYRQDPGLGLRLIYFSYDVKMKEKGDIPEGYSVSREKKERFSLILESASTNQTSMYLCASSPGHKEAFFGQGTRLTVV.

This chain connects TRBV2 to TRBJ2-3; D perhaps matches TRBD1 (5 bases). CDR1 is SNHLY and CDR2 is FYNNEI in the germline V gene. V lost 5 bases, J lost 6 bases, and 18 bases lay in between. The CDR3 consists of 15 residues. The chain's CDR3 is CASSPQGLMRDTQYF. CDR3 in DNA: TGTGCCAGCAGTCCGCAGGGCCTAATGCGGGATACGCAGTATTTT.

The chain joins TRBV4-1 to TRBJ2-3; TRBD2 is a possible D gene (6 bases). The V and J ends lost 2 bases and 2 bases respectively, with 14 bases between them. The CDR3 runs to 16 residues. In germline, CDR1 is MGHRA, CDR2 YSYEKL. The CDR3 sequence: CASSQWDLGPTDTQYF. For the CDR3, the DNA is TGCGCCAGCAGCCAATGGGACTTAGGCCCCACAGATACGCAGTATTTT.

The rearrangement joins TRBV29-1 to TRBJ2-1; TRBD1 might be the D (6 bases). This CDR3 is 16 amino acids long. The V end was cut by 3 bases, the J end by 4 bases, with 19 bases between. CDR1 is SQVTM, CDR2 ANQGSEA, per germline. Here the CDR3 reads CSVDDPTADSYNEQFF. CDR3 sequence (DNA): TGCAGCGTTGATGATCCAACAGCGGACAGTTACAATGAGCAGTTCTTC.

V gene TRBV6-2 or TRBV6-3 combines with J gene TRBJ1-1; 7 bases line up with TRBD1. Germline CDR1 MNHEY, CDR2 SVGEGT. This CDR3 has 14 residues. V trimming: 6 bases; J trimming: 3 bases; junction bases outside the gene matches: 7. The chain's CDR3 is CASRDRDSYTEAFF. The DNA of the CDR3 is TGTGCCAGCAGGGACCGGGACAGCTACACTGAAGCTTTCTTT.

J is TRBJ2-7 and V is TRBV27; weak D call: TRBD1 (6 bases). The CDR3 loop spans 14 amino acids. V was pared by 4 bases and J by 1 base, with 11 bases between. Germline V gives CDR1 MNHEY, CDR2 SMNVEV (reference sequence). The CDR3 sequence: CASSWGRGSYEQYF. Here the CDR3 DNA reads TGTGCCAGCAGTTGGGGCAGGGGATCCTACGAGCAGTACTTC.

This clonotype was picked up a small number of times. The chain carries TRBV20-1 and TRBJ1-4; possible D gene TRBD1, 5 bases. The germline CDR1 and CDR2 sequences are DFQATT and SNEGSKA (reference sequence). Trimming shortened V by 5 bases and J by 5 bases, and 12 bases separated the two germline ends. The CDR3 is 13 amino acids. Here the CDR3 reads CSAYGTGNEKLFF. The DNA of the CDR3 is TGCAGTGCTTACGGGACGGGAAATGAAAAACTGTTTTTT.

The chain carries TRBV29-1 and TRBJ2-1, with D maybe TRBD1 (7 bases). Deletions cut 4 bases from V and 3 bases from J, with 16 bases between. This CDR3 is built from 15 residues. Germline V lookup: CDR1 SQVTM, CDR2 ANQGSEA. The CDR3 DNA sequence: TGCAGCGTTGGGGGGGACAGTCACTACTACAATGAGCAGTTCTTC. Its translation is CSVGGDSHYYNEQFF.

The chain uses TRBV6-5 and TRBJ1-6, with D possibly TRBD1 on 5 matching bases. The CDR3 runs 13 residues. The V gene lost 5 bases and the J gene lost 18 bases, with 20 bases spanning the gap. From germline, CDR1 is MNHEY and CDR2 SVGAGI. The CDR3 protein is CASSRSPGTRDHF. The CDR3 coding sequence is TGTGCCAGCAGTCGATCTCCGGGGACGCGGGACCACTTT.

J is TRBJ2-7 and V is TRBV11-1, with 14 bases that match TRBD2. The CDR3 is 14 residues long. Germline lookup yields CDR1 SGHAT and CDR2 FQDESV (reference sequence). After removal of 4 bases from V and 6 bases from J, the junction contained 2 bases not matched to a gene. The CDR3, as DNA: TGTGCCAGCAGCTGGACTAGCGGGAGGAGCGAGCAGTACTTC. Translating it yields CASSWTSGRSEQYF.

The chain employs TRBV2 and TRBJ2-3; no reliable D call. This CDR3 comprises 14 residues. V was shortened by 0 bases and J by 13 bases, with 17 bases between the two germline ends. Germline V lookup: CDR1 SNHLY, CDR2 FYNNEI. CDR3 region: CASSEALRLAVKYF. Written as DNA, the CDR3 is TGTGCCAGCAGTGAAGCGCTTCGGTTAGCAGTCAAGTATTTT.

In this sample, this clonotype turned up once. The CDR3 is CASSPTASEQYF. Here the CDR3 DNA reads TGTGCCAGCAGTCCGACAGCTTCCGAGCAGTACTTC. The chain uses TRBV27 and TRBJ2-5; D is perhaps TRBD1 (5 bases). The DNA end is a closer match to TRBJ2-7, so the J assignment may be wrong. This CDR3 has 12 amino acids. From germline, CDR1 is MNHEY and CDR2 SMNVEV (reference sequence).

The chain's CDR3 is CASSLAQAYGYTF. The CDR3 coding sequence is TGTGCCAGCAGCTTAGCACAGGCCTATGGCTACACCTTC. V usage is TRBV7-2 and J usage is TRBJ1-2; TRBD1 might be the D (5 bases). V was shortened by 0 bases and J by 4 bases, with 6 bases between the two germline ends. The CDR3 has 13 residues. CDR1 is SGHTA and CDR2 is FQGNSA in the germline V gene.